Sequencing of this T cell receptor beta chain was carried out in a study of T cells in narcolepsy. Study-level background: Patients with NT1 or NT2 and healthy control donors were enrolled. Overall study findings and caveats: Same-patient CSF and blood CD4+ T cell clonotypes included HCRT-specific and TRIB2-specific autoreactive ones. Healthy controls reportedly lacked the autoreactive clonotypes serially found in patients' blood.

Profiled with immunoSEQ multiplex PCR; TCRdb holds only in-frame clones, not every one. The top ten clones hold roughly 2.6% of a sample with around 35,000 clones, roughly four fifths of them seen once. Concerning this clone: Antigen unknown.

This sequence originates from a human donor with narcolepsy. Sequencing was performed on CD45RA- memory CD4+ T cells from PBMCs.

Written as DNA, the CDR3 is TGTGCCAGTCAACTACAGGGGGCACATTTCGGCTTCTCTGGAAACACCATATATTTT. Amino acid sequence: CASQLQGAHFGFSGNTIYF. This sequence joins TRBV19 and TRBJ1-3; 9 nucleotides agree with TRBD1. Trimming at V came to 8 bases and at J to 0 bases, leaving 17 bases not matched to a gene. From germline, CDR1 is LNHDA and CDR2 SQIVND (reference sequence). This CDR3 region has 19 residues.